The 13 T cell receptor beta chains listed next were all sequenced from one sample in a study of cytomegalovirus exposure and HLA in healthy donors. It was with 60 Vbeta and 13 Jbeta primers that the PCR ran. Some clones are missing from TCRdb's copy, which holds only in-frame ones; the method was immunoSEQ multiplex PCR. Here the sample spans roughly 110,000 clones, 79% being singletons. Sequencing input: PBMCs. Receptor source: a woman under 30 in good health and CMV-seropositive.

V is TRBV14 and J is TRBJ1-4; 7 positions match TRBD1. This CDR3 region has 16 residues. The J segment lost 5 bases and the V segment lost 0 bases, leaving 6 bases of the junction unmatched. From germline, CDR1 is SGHDN and CDR2 FVKESK. The CDR3 bases are TGTGCCAGCAGCCAAGATCCGAGACAGGGAAATGAAAAACTGTTTTTT. Amino acid sequence: CASSQDPRQGNEKLFF.

This chain links TRBV28 with TRBJ1-3, with D possibly being TRBD1 (5 bases). V was shortened by 7 bases and J by 4 bases, with 14 bases between the two germline ends. CDR1 MDHEN and CDR2 SYDVKM come from the germline V gene. The CDR3 loop spans 14 amino acids. In nucleotides, the CDR3 is TGTGCCAGCATGGACATTTCTAGGGGAAACACCATATATTTT. Translation gives CASMDISRGNTIYF.

The chain joins TRBV6-5 to TRBJ2-2; D unresolved. The germline V and J ends were trimmed by 5 bases and 0 bases, with 7 bases remaining between them. The germline V gene has CDR1 MNHEY and CDR2 SVGAGI. The CDR3 is 14 residues long. The CDR3 sequence is CASSQSANTGELFF. DNA of the CDR3: TGTGCCAGCAGTCAATCGGCGAACACCGGGGAGCTGTTTTTT.

This clone was picked up one time. This chain connects TRBV25-1 to TRBJ2-5, with 9 bases that match TRBD1. Germline V gene lookup returns CDR1 MGHDK and CDR2 SYGVNS. With V trimmed by 5 bases and J by 4 bases, 8 bases remained unmatched. The CDR3 extends over 15 amino acids. This CDR3 is CASSSRTGAGETQYF. Here the CDR3 DNA reads TGTGCCAGCAGTTCCCGGACAGGGGCGGGAGAGACCCAGTACTTC.

This clone showed up just a few times. The V and J genes are TRBV27 and TRBJ2-7, with 8 bases lining up with TRBD1. V shed 4 bases and J 3 bases; nucleotides not matched to a gene: 5. CDR3 size: 14 residues. CDR1 is MNHEY and CDR2 is SMNVEV in the germline V gene (reference sequence). For the CDR3, the DNA is TGTGCCAGCAGTTCGCTCACAGGGGGCTACGAGCAGTACTTC. This codes for CASSSLTGGYEQYF.

The CDR3 sequence is CASSYSSVNGEQYF. CDR3 DNA: TGTGCCAGCAGTTACTCGTCGGTAAATGGCGAGCAGTACTTC. The J gene is TRBJ2-7, the V gene TRBV6-6; no clear D gene. Germline CDR1 is MNHNY and CDR2 is SVGAGI (reference sequence). Trimming shortened V by 0 bases and J by 6 bases, and 12 bases separated the two germline ends. This CDR3 has 14 amino acids.

This sequence joins TRBV6-5 and TRBJ1-1; D is undetermined. The CDR3 runs to 13 residues. V was cut by 1 base and J by 1 base, with 4 bases left in between. The germline gives CDR1 MNHEY, CDR2 SVGAGI. The CDR3 nucleotides are TGTGCCAGCAGTTACTGGCAGAACACTGAAGCTTTCTTT. It encodes CASSYWQNTEAFF.

The CDR3 protein is CASSEQGAGNEQFF. The DNA for the CDR3 is TGCGCCAGCAGTGAACAGGGGGCCGGCAATGAGCAGTTCTTC. The V and J genes are TRBV10-1 and TRBJ2-1; 9 nucleotides line up with TRBD1. This CDR3 contains 14 residues. CDR1 and CDR2 (germline): WNHNN, SYGVQD (reference sequence). V trimming: 3 bases; J trimming: 6 bases; junction bases outside the gene matches: 3.

This chain joins TRBV2 and TRBJ2-3; 8 positions agree with TRBD2. This CDR3 has 14 amino acids. Germline V gene sequence: CDR1 SNHLY, CDR2 FYNNEI. Trimming at V came to 7 bases and at J to 4 bases, leaving 7 bases not matched to a gene. The CDR3 sequence is CASIGTGGADTQYF. CDR3 bases: TGTGCCAGCATCGGAACGGGAGGGGCAGATACGCAGTATTTT.

The chain has TRBV7-2 and TRBJ2-7; D unresolved. The V gene's germline CDR1 is SGHTA and CDR2 FQGNSA. The germline V and J ends were trimmed by 0 bases and 6 bases, with 18 bases remaining between them. This CDR3 comprises 16 residues. CDR3 residues: CASSLATAGAAPEQYF. CDR3 DNA: TGTGCCAGCAGCTTAGCCACAGCAGGCGCTGCCCCCGAGCAGTACTTC.

V and J are TRBV19 and TRBJ2-5; 9 positions match TRBD1. The CDR3 spans 13 residues. Germline values: CDR1 LNHDA, CDR2 SQIVND (reference sequence). V shed 8 bases and J 5 bases; nucleotides not matched to a gene: 6. CDR3 DNA sequence: TGTGCCAGTGCGGACAGGGGACGGGAGACCCAGTACTTC. Its translation is CASADRGRETQYF.

This clone was seen only a few times. This chain uses TRBV11-1 with TRBJ2-2; 7 bases agree with TRBD2. Looked up from germline, CDR1 is SGHAT and CDR2 is FQDESV (reference sequence). The CDR3 has 16 amino acids. With 5 bases clipped from V and 0 bases from J, the junction kept 6 bases outside the gene matches. CDR3 nucleotide sequence: TGTGCCAGCAGCGTCCTAGCGGTTGCGAACACCGGGGAGCTGTTTTTT. Protein product: CASSVLAVANTGELFF.

This chain connects TRBV6-5 to TRBJ2-5; TRBD2 might be the D (6 bases). CDR1 is MNHEY, CDR2 SVGAGI, per germline. The ends were cut back, 6 bases at V and 5 bases at J, with 13 bases in the middle. The CDR3 contains 13 residues. CDR3 loop: CASSFSGRETQYF. The CDR3 region has the DNA TGTGCCAGCAGCTTTTCGGGGAGGGAGACCCAGTACTTC.